This T cell receptor (beta chain) was documented in a study of blood T cells in healthy people across ages. Using a J-beta primer mix together with a sample-barcoded 5' primer, a second PCR was run for roughly 6 to 12 cycles. TCRdb re-derived calls from the 5' RACE reads in MiXCR, one entry per CDR3 protein. The sample shows about 780,000 distinct CDR3 sequences, 46% of them seen only once. This sequence originates from an elderly man in good health. The sample was blood.

The CDR3 spells CASKPGLAGGGEQFF. The CDR3 nucleotides read TGTGCCAGCAAGCCAGGACTAGCGGGAGGAGGTGAGCAGTTCTTC. The rearrangement links TRBV12-3 or TRBV12-4 to TRBJ2-1; 14 bases align to TRBD2. The V segment lost 7 bases and the J segment 9 bases; nucleotides outside the gene matches: 8. There are 15 residues in the CDR3.